One and the same sample provided the 17 T cell receptor beta chains below, sequenced in a study of CD8 T cells in ankylosing spondylitis (dated by TCRdb to about 2017). Library preparation used 5' RACE. Instrument on record: Illumina HiSeq 2500. The public reads were reanalyzed by TCRdb: fastp trimming at Q25, MiXCR alignment, in-frame beta chains only. Identical CDR3 proteins give one entry, which carries the most common genes and DNA. The sample table holds 40,000 to 50,000 distinct CDR3 sequences, of which around 3.8% were seen once. Approximately 4% of the sample lies in the top ten. The specimen sequenced was blood, either unsorted or a sorted T cell fraction (not recorded which). The receptors originated from a female donor with ankylosing spondylitis or in good health (not recorded which).

This clonotype was counted at least ten times. The chain employs TRBV9 and TRBJ2-1, with TRBD1 matching 8 bases. CDR3 length: 13 residues. Trimming removed 4 bases from V and 7 bases from J; junction bases left unmatched: 4. Germline V gene sequence: CDR1 SGDLS, CDR2 YYNGEE. The CDR3 DNA follows: TGTGCCAGCAGCAGCCGGGACAGGAATGAGCAGTTCTTC. Encoded protein: CASSSRDRNEQFF. The variable domain in full, with the rest retrieved from reference TRBV9 and TRBJ2-1, is DSGVTQTPKHLITATGQRVTLRCSPRSGDLSVYWYQQSLDQGLQFLIQYYNGEERAKGNILERFSAQQFPDLHSELNLSSLELGDSALYFCASSSRDRNEQFFGPGTRLTVL.

In its sample, this clonotype was seen many times. The chain has TRBV9 and TRBJ1-5; 8 bases map to TRBD1. The CDR3 has 14 residues. The V gene's germline CDR1 is SGDLS and CDR2 YYNGEE. V shed 2 bases, J shed 3 bases, and the junction held 1 base outside the gene matches. CDR3 sequence (DNA): TGTGCCAGCAGCGTGACAGGGGACAATCAGCCCCAGCATTTT. Its translation is CASSVTGDNQPQHF. Full variable domain (outside the CDR3, taken from reference TRBV9 and TRBJ1-5): DSGVTQTPKHLITATGQRVTLRCSPRSGDLSVYWYQQSLDQGLQFLIQYYNGEERAKGNILERFSAQQFPDLHSELNLSSLELGDSALYFCASSVTGDNQPQHFGDGTRLSIL.

This clonotype was counted ten times or more. The V gene is TRBV9, the J gene TRBJ2-2; the D is unclear. The CDR3 runs 14 residues. Germline lookup yields CDR1 SGDLS and CDR2 YYNGEE. V was cut by 0 bases and J by 7 bases, with 10 bases left in between. In DNA form, the CDR3 reads TGTGCCAGCAGCGTAGCCAGGACGGACGGGGAGCTGTTTTTT. This translates into CASSVARTDGELFF.

Many counts were recorded for this clonotype. The rearrangement links TRBV9 to TRBJ2-3; D might be TRBD2 (5 bases). V was clipped by 6 bases and J by 4 bases, with 15 bases between them. This CDR3 has 14 amino acids. The germline CDR1 and CDR2 sequences are SGDLS and YYNGEE. The CDR3, as DNA: TGTGCCAGCACCCCCGGCGGGTTTGCAGATACGCAGTATTTT. Translation gives CASTPGGFADTQYF.

This clonotype came up many times. V and J are TRBV9 and TRBJ2-2, with a possible D match to TRBD2 (6 bases). In germline, CDR1 is SGDLS, CDR2 YYNGEE. The V gene lost 3 bases and the J gene lost 6 bases, with 12 bases spanning the gap. CDR3 length: 14 amino acids. The CDR3 is CASSALGGAGELFF. For the CDR3, the DNA is TGTGCCAGCAGCGCACTCGGGGGAGCCGGGGAGCTGTTTTTT.

This clonotype appeared many times. The chain is built from TRBV9 and TRBJ1-5; 10 bases agree with TRBD1. The germline V gene has CDR1 SGDLS and CDR2 YYNGEE. The CDR3 totals 16 residues. Trimming cost V 4 bases and J 7 bases; bases outside gene matches: 11. The CDR3: CASSPSPGTGDQPQHF. The DNA for the CDR3 is TGTGCCAGCAGCCCCTCCCCCGGGACAGGGGACCAGCCCCAGCATTTT.

The chain has TRBV23-1 and TRBJ2-1; D is undetermined. TRBV23-1 is given ORF status, its function remaining uncertain. The CDR3 is 16 residues long. V lost 6 bases and J lost 6, with 21 bases in between. CDR3 DNA: TGCGCCAGCAGGCAGCCGATGGGCCCAGACCCCAATGAGCAGTTCTTC. Residues: CASRQPMGPDPNEQFF.

This clonotype was picked up many times. The chain employs TRBV9 and TRBJ1-5, with 11 positions matching TRBD1. With 5 bases clipped from V and 5 bases from J, the junction kept 3 bases outside the gene matches. From germline, CDR1 is SGDLS and CDR2 YYNGEE. This CDR3 comprises 14 residues. The DNA of the CDR3 is TGTGCCAGCAGTGGGACAGGGGGAGATCAGCCCCAGCATTTT. Translated: CASSGTGGDQPQHF.

This clonotype was recorded at least ten times. The V gene is TRBV9, the J gene TRBJ2-1; no definite D call. CDR3 length: 16 residues. With 3 bases removed from V and 2 bases from J, the gap between germline ends came to 15 bases. Germline CDR1 and CDR2: SGDLS and YYNGEE. The CDR3, as DNA: TGTGCCAGCAGCGCTCTTATTAAGGCCCCCTACAATGAGCAGTTCTTC. This sequence encodes CASSALIKAPYNEQFF. Full variable domain (remainder filled in from reference TRBV9 and TRBJ2-1): DSGVTQTPKHLITATGQRVTLRCSPRSGDLSVYWYQQSLDQGLQFLIQYYNGEERAKGNILERFSAQQFPDLHSELNLSSLELGDSALYFCASSALIKAPYNEQFFGPGTRLTVL.

This clonotype was detected ten times or more. A much larger clone sits a single nucleotide away, making a read error possible. The chain uses TRBV9 and TRBJ2-1; unclear D gene. Germline CDR1 SGDLS, CDR2 YYNGEE. This CDR3 contains 11 residues. Trimming pared 3 bases from V and 5 bases from J, leaving 3 bases between. CDR3 coding DNA: TGTGCCAGCAGCGCAGACAATGAGCAGTTCTTC. The encoded protein is CASSADNEQFF.

This clonotype appeared many times. This rearrangement joins TRBV9 to TRBJ2-3, with D hard to call. This CDR3 has 12 residues. The germline gives CDR1 SGDLS, CDR2 YYNGEE. Trimming cost V 7 bases and J 1 base, with 7 bases left between them. CDR3 region: CASGPRTDTQYF. As DNA, the CDR3 is TGTGCCAGCGGTCCACGCACAGATACGCAGTATTTT.

This clonotype was found many times. This sequence joins TRBV9 and TRBJ1-6; no clear D. Trimming removed 0 bases from V and 3 bases from J, with 7 bases in between. The germline V gene encodes CDR1 SGDLS and CDR2 YYNGEE. This CDR3 is 15 amino acids long. CDR3 bases: TGTGCCAGCAGCGTAGATACCTTCTATAATTCACCCCTCCACTTT. Translating it yields CASSVDTFYNSPLHF.

This clonotype appeared many times. V usage is TRBV9 and J usage is TRBJ2-7; 12 bases fit TRBD1. V trimming: 3 bases; J trimming: 7 bases; junction bases outside the gene matches: 8. The CDR3 is 15 amino acids. Germline assignment: CDR1 SGDLS and CDR2 YYNGEE. CDR3 amino acids: CASSATGQGAWEQYF. Here the CDR3 DNA reads TGTGCCAGCAGCGCTACGGGACAGGGGGCTTGGGAGCAGTACTTC. Filled out from reference TRBV9 and TRBJ2-7, the complete variable domain reads DSGVTQTPKHLITATGQRVTLRCSPRSGDLSVYWYQQSLDQGLQFLIQYYNGEERAKGNILERFSAQQFPDLHSELNLSSLELGDSALYFCASSATGQGAWEQYFGPGTRLTVT.

This clonotype has ten or more counts. V is TRBV9 and J is TRBJ2-5; 7 nucleotides align to TRBD2. CDR1 is SGDLS, CDR2 YYNGEE, per germline. The CDR3 totals 16 residues. V shed 4 bases and J 2 bases; nucleotides not matched to a gene: 11. The CDR3 loop is CASSPGPAGPQETQYF. CDR3 coding DNA: TGTGCCAGCAGCCCCGGCCCAGCGGGGCCTCAAGAGACCCAGTACTTC.

In this sample, this clonotype is medium-sized. This sequence joins TRBV9 and TRBJ2-5; 11 nucleotides line up with TRBD1. This CDR3 is 15 amino acids long. CDR1 and CDR2 (germline): SGDLS, YYNGEE. J was trimmed by 4 bases and V by 3 bases; bases with no gene match: 5. The CDR3 loop reads CASSDGQGAGETQYF. Written as DNA, the CDR3 is TGTGCCAGCAGCGACGGACAGGGGGCAGGAGAGACCCAGTACTTC.

This clonotype was counted ten times or more. V and J are TRBV9 and TRBJ1-1; D call uncertain. The V gene's germline CDR1 is SGDLS and CDR2 YYNGEE. The V end lost 4 bases, the J end lost 3 bases, and 10 bases lay between the germline ends. The CDR3 totals 13 residues. The chain's CDR3 is CASSRGGDTEAFF. For the CDR3, the DNA is TGTGCCAGCAGCCGCGGCGGGGACACTGAAGCTTTCTTT.

This clonotype was recorded at least ten times. V and J are TRBV9 and TRBJ2-7; 7 nucleotides align to TRBD2. CDR1 is SGDLS, CDR2 YYNGEE, per germline. V was pared by 0 bases and J by 2 bases, with 5 bases of the junction left unmatched. The CDR3 spans 15 residues. The CDR3 DNA reads as TGTGCCAGCAGCGTAGGGGGGAGCGGGGCCTACGAGCAGTACTTC. Translated: CASSVGGSGAYEQYF.